This TCR beta chain was captured by sequencing in a study of shared clonotypes between healthy human individuals. The CDR3 spans 16 residues. CDR1 and CDR2 from the germline V gene are SGHTA and FQGTGA. Germline trimming cut 4 bases from V and 1 base from J; bases unmatched to any gene: 4. Whole-study findings and limits: Blood was the only sampled material, and tissue repertoires likely differ.

Ten immunoSEQ deep assay plates were used to sequence the DNA of unsorted PBMCs. Clones were read by immunoSEQ multiplex PCR, and TCRdb kept only the in-frame ones, dropping some. The sample shows hundreds of thousands of clones, about 85% of them seen only once. To note about this clone: Its antigen is unknown.

The J gene is TRBJ2-3, the V gene TRBV7-3; TRBD2 agrees at 11 bases. Material for sequencing was PBMCs. This TCR came from a woman aged 40 to 49 in good health. Some clones in this sample may be carry-over from other donors' samples. DNA for the CDR3: TGTGCCAGCAGCTCAGGGACTAGCGGAGGCACAGATACGCAGTATTTT. Its translation: CASSSGTSGGTDTQYF.